The 18 T cell receptor beta chains in this list originate from one sample, sequenced in a study of identical twins. TCRdb passed the 5' RACE reads through MiXCR, listing each CDR3 protein once. The sample holds some 240,000 distinct CDR3 sequences; about 8% are singletons and the top ten take over 2.5%. The data were also submitted as part of a second study, on yellow fever vaccine responses in identical twins.

What was sequenced was CD8+ T cells sorted from blood. The receptors shown here come from a woman aged 18-35 years in good health.

This clonotype was observed a handful of times. The CDR3 loop reads CSVEREGTSGRYEQYF. CDR3 coding DNA: TGCAGCGTTGAGCGAGAGGGGACTAGCGGGAGGTACGAGCAGTACTTC. This sequence joins TRBV29-1 and TRBJ2-7; TRBD2 matches 15 bases. Losses at the gene ends were 3 bases for V and 4 bases for J; bases not matched to a gene: 7. This CDR3 comprises 16 residues. CDR1 SQVTM and CDR2 ANQGSEA come from the germline V gene.

This clonotype appeared a few times. The chain carries TRBV27 and TRBJ2-7; D may be TRBD1 (6 bases). CDR3 length equals 13 residues. From germline, CDR1 is MNHEY and CDR2 SMNVEV (reference sequence). Deletions cut 6 bases from V and 3 bases from J, with 12 bases between. CDR3 loop: CASRHTGIYEQYF. CDR3 in DNA: TGTGCCAGCAGACATACAGGGATCTACGAGCAGTACTTC.

This rearrangement joins TRBV20-1 to TRBJ2-1; 9 positions agree with TRBD1. The germline CDR1 and CDR2 sequences are DFQATT and SNEGSKA (reference sequence). The CDR3 is 14 residues long. V lost 6 bases, J lost 6 bases, and 9 bases stayed unmatched. The CDR3 region is CSADWDRDVNEQFF. CDR3 coding DNA: TGCAGTGCGGACTGGGACAGGGACGTCAATGAGCAGTTCTTC.

This clonotype was found many times. Sequence at one end of the junction differs from germline and may be a read error. V gene TRBV29-1 combines with J gene TRBJ1-2; the D gene is possibly TRBD1 (5 bases). The CDR3 runs 12 residues. CDR1 and CDR2 (germline): SQVTM, ANQGSEA. CDR3 residues: CSVEDRGRFESF. In nucleotides, the CDR3 is TGCAGCGTTGAAGATCGGGGGAGGTTTGAGTCCTTC. Full variable domain (rest looked up from reference TRBV29-1 and TRBJ1-2): SAVISQKPSRDICQRGTSLTIQCQVDSQVTMMFWYRQQPGQSLTLIATANQGSEATYESGFVIDKFPISRPNLTFSTLTVSNMSPEDSSIYLCSVEDRGRFESFGSGTRLTVV.

The chain joins TRBV12-3 or TRBV12-4 to TRBJ2-7; TRBD2 is a possible D gene (5 bases). The V gene lost 7 bases and the J gene lost 3 bases, with 19 bases spanning the gap. The CDR3 is 15 amino acids. The CDR3 protein is CASTEGRGRGYEQYF. The CDR3 nucleotides read TGTGCCAGCACCGAAGGCAGAGGCCGGGGCTACGAGCAGTACTTC.

V usage is TRBV18 and J usage is TRBJ2-7, with D possibly called TRBD1 or TRBD2 (5 bases each). V was trimmed by 4 bases and J by 1 base, leaving 8 bases between them. This CDR3 comprises 13 residues. In germline, CDR1 is KGHSH, CDR2 LQKENI. CDR3 region: CASSRGESYEQYF. The DNA for the CDR3 is TGTGCCAGCTCACGAGGGGAGTCCTACGAGCAGTACTTC.

The V gene is TRBV10-3, the J gene TRBJ1-6, with D hard to call. Deletions cut 3 bases from V and 10 bases from J, with 25 bases between. This CDR3 is 18 amino acids long. Looked up from germline, CDR1 is ENHRY and CDR2 is SYGVKD. The CDR3 protein is CAISELGVGSVVLSPLHF. CDR3 DNA sequence: TGTGCCATCAGTGAACTCGGGGTAGGGTCGGTTGTTCTATCACCCCTCCACTTT.

The rearrangement joins TRBV27 to TRBJ2-5; D not certain. Trimming took off 3 bases at V and 4 bases at J, with 9 bases between the two ends. From germline, CDR1 is MNHEY and CDR2 SMNVEV (reference sequence). The CDR3 spans 13 residues. The CDR3, as DNA: TGTGCCAGCAGTTTGTTTTTCCGAGAGACCCAGTACTTC. Its translation is CASSLFFRETQYF.

CDR3 protein: CASSDVVTGHNEQFF. The CDR3 bases are TGTGCCAGCAGTGACGTTGTGACCGGCCACAATGAGCAGTTCTTC. The genes are TRBV11-3 and TRBJ2-1; D gene ambiguous. The CDR3 contains 15 residues. The germline V gene encodes CDR1 SGHNT and CDR2 YENEEA. V lost 6 bases, J lost 5 bases, and 17 bases lay in between.

The chain employs TRBV29-1 and TRBJ2-7; 7 bases match TRBD1. CDR3 length equals 14 residues. The germline V gene has CDR1 SQVTM and CDR2 ANQGSEA. Trimming cost V 6 bases and J 4 bases; bases outside gene matches: 12. CDR3 amino acids: CSVVEAQGEYEQYF. DNA of the CDR3: TGCAGCGTCGTTGAAGCGCAGGGGGAGTACGAGCAGTACTTC.

This clonotype was seen repeatedly, ten times or more. V and J are TRBV6-2 or TRBV6-3 and TRBJ2-1, with 8 bases aligning to TRBD2. Trimming took 0 bases from V and 3 from J; bases not matched to a gene: 4. CDR3 length: 16 residues. Per the germline V gene, CDR1 is MNHEY and CDR2 is SVGEGT. CDR3 residues: CASSYSPSGSYNEQFF. CDR3 bases: TGTGCCAGCAGTTACTCCCCCAGCGGGAGCTACAATGAGCAGTTCTTC.

In its sample, this clonotype was seen a few times. The chain recombines TRBV29-1 with TRBJ2-3, with 7 bases matching TRBD2. The CDR3 extends over 13 amino acids. The junction had 8 bases not matched to a gene; V was cut back by 4 bases and J by 7 bases. Germline CDR1 reads SQVTM; CDR2 reads ANQGSEA. The DNA of the CDR3 is TGCAGCGTTGTCACCCAGCGGGGCTATACGCAGTATTTT. It yields the protein CSVVTQRGYTQYF.

The V gene is TRBV9, the J gene TRBJ2-3; D might be TRBD1 or TRBD2, each matching 7 bases. Trimming took off 4 bases at V and 2 bases at J, with 17 bases between the two ends. CDR3 size: 16 residues. Germline lookup yields CDR1 SGDLS and CDR2 YYNGEE. CDR3 sequence (DNA): TGTGCCAGCAGCCCCCAGGGGGGGCCCTCCACAGATACGCAGTATTTT. The encoded protein is CASSPQGGPSTDTQYF. Full variable domain (outside the CDR3, taken from reference TRBV9 and TRBJ2-3): DSGVTQTPKHLITATGQRVTLRCSPRSGDLSVYWYQQSLDQGLQFLIQYYNGEERAKGNILERFSAQQFPDLHSELNLSSLELGDSALYFCASSPQGGPSTDTQYFGPGTRLTVL.

Only a few counts were recorded for this clonotype. The chain combines TRBV6-5 with TRBJ1-1; the D gene is possibly TRBD1 (6 bases). Trimming stripped 0 bases from V and 4 bases from J, with 9 bases between. The CDR3 sequence is 14 residues long. Germline V lookup: CDR1 MNHEY, CDR2 SVGAGI. The CDR3 sequence is CASSYSPGVTEAFF. CDR3 DNA sequence: TGTGCCAGCAGTTACTCCCCAGGGGTCACTGAAGCTTTCTTT.

This chain joins TRBV12-3 or TRBV12-4 and TRBJ2-7, with 11 bases lining up with TRBD2. The V and J ends lost 5 bases and 6 bases, in that order; junction bases with no gene match: 9. The CDR3 has 15 residues. CDR3: CASSPTTSGDTEQYF. The DNA of the CDR3 is TGTGCCAGCAGTCCGACGACTAGCGGGGATACCGAGCAGTACTTC.

This clonotype showed up just a few times. The chain recombines TRBV7-8 with TRBJ2-3; D possibly corresponds to TRBD1 (6 bases). V gave up 5 bases and J gave up 9 bases, with 12 bases separating them. This CDR3 is 12 amino acids long. Germline lookup yields CDR1 SGHVS and CDR2 FQNEAQ. CDR3 region: CASSPGQNTQYF. The DNA of the CDR3 is TGTGCCAGCAGCCCCGGACAGAACACGCAGTATTTT.

This chain links TRBV27 with TRBJ2-7; maybe TRBD2 (6 bases). CDR3 size: 15 residues. V was trimmed by 7 bases and J by 9 bases, leaving 25 bases between them. Germline CDR1 is MNHEY and CDR2 is SMNVEV (reference sequence). CDR3 sequence: CASTPGKGRLGGQYF. The CDR3 coding sequence is TGTGCCAGCACCCCAGGGAAGGGGAGACTCGGGGGGCAGTACTTC.

This clonotype was seen only a few times. The chain combines TRBV7-9 with TRBJ2-3; no firm D call. Per the germline V gene, CDR1 is SEHNR and CDR2 is FQNEAQ (reference sequence). V shed 1 base and J shed 10 bases, with 15 bases lying between them. There are 14 residues in the CDR3. DNA for the CDR3: TGTGCCAGCAGCTTAGTTGAGGCCAGTGATGCGCAGTATTTT. This translates into CASSLVEASDAQYF.